The next 3 T cell receptor beta chains were all read from a single sample in a study of blood T cell repertoires in COVID-19. Profiling relied on immunoSEQ multiplex PCR, and the TCRdb table lists in-frame clones only, not all of them. This sample carries about 500,000 clones, about 89% of them seen once, and the ten largest clones take roughly 8%. Sequencing input: peripheral blood. The receptors here all came from a woman aged 50 to 60 with COVID-19, enrolled during active disease.

This chain links TRBV6-6 with TRBJ1-6, with unresolved D. Looked up from germline, CDR1 is MNHNY and CDR2 is SVGAGI (reference sequence). The CDR3 sequence is 14 residues long. Trimming took off 2 bases at V and 5 bases at J, with 7 bases between the two ends. The CDR3 DNA reads as TGTGCCAGCAGTTACGGAGAGAATAATTCACCCCTCCACTTT. Translating it yields CASSYGENNSPLHF.

The J gene is TRBJ1-1, the V gene TRBV7-2; no clear D gene. Germline V gene lookup returns CDR1 SGHTA and CDR2 FQGNSA. The CDR3 runs to 15 residues. V dropped 4 bases and J dropped 2 bases, with 14 bases sitting between them. CDR3 nucleotide sequence: TGTGCCAGCAGCTCCATGCGGGCAGGCAACACTGAAGCTTTCTTT. This encodes CASSSMRAGNTEAFF. Supplemented by reference TRBV7-2 and TRBJ1-1, the full variable domain reads GAGVSQSPSNKVTEKGKDVELRCDPISGHTALYWYRQSLGQGLEFLIYFQGNSAPDKSGLPSDRFSAERTGGSVSTLTIQRTQQEDSAVYLCASSSMRAGNTEAFFGQGTRLTVV.

The J gene is TRBJ2-1, the V gene TRBV7-8; TRBD2 matches at 9 bases. Germline trimming cut 0 bases from V and 0 bases from J; bases unmatched to any gene: 9. Germline CDR1 SGHVS, CDR2 FQNEAQ. This CDR3 has 19 amino acids. The CDR3 nucleotides read TGTGCCAGCAGCTTAGCGGGAAGCGGGGGGTCCAACTCCTACAATGAGCAGTTCTTC. It translates to CASSLAGSGGSNSYNEQFF.